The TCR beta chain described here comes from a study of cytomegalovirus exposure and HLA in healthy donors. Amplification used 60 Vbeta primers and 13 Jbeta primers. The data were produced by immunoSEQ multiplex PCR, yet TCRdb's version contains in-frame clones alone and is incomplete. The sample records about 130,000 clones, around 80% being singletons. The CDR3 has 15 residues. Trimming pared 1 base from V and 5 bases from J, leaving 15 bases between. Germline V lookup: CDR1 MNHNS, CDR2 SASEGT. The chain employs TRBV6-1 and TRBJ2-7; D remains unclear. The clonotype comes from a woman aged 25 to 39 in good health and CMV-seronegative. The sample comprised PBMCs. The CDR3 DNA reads TGTGCCAGCAGTGAAGTAGCAGCGAGCTTTAACGAGCAGTACTTC. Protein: CASSEVAASFNEQYF.